Below are 5 T cell receptor beta chains sequenced from a single sample in a study of blood T cells in healthy people across ages. The use of a sample-barcoded 5' primer and a J-beta primer mix characterized a second PCR of roughly 7 to 12 cycles. TCRdb called the 5' RACE reads again in MiXCR, with one record for every CDR3 protein. Of fewer than 2,000,000 distinct CDR3 sequences in the sample, about 39% were seen once. Material: blood. The origin of the receptors is a human donor in good health.

Only a few counts were recorded for this clonotype. This chain connects TRBV6-5 to TRBJ1-2, with D perhaps TRBD1 (5 bases). This CDR3 has 13 amino acids. CDR1 MNHEY and CDR2 SVGAGI come from the germline V gene. Trimming shortened V by 2 bases and J by 4 bases, and 8 bases separated the two germline ends. The CDR3: CASSYTGLYGYTF. CDR3 DNA: TGTGCCAGCAGTTACACGGGGCTCTATGGCTACACCTTC.

The sample holds many counts of this clonotype. The V gene is TRBV28, the J gene TRBJ2-4; the D is unclear. CDR3 length: 12 residues. Between the trimmed V and J ends, which lost 10 bases and 6 bases, there was a span of 13 bases. CDR1 and CDR2 (germline): MDHEN, SYDVKM. The CDR3 protein is CATQPPLNIQYF. The CDR3 DNA follows: TGTGCCACGCAGCCCCCCCTAAACATTCAGTACTTC.

Remarks on this clonotype: An end of the junction does not agree with germline; a read error may underlie this. The V and J genes are TRBV11-2 and TRBJ2-7; D remains ambiguous. CDR1 SGHAT and CDR2 FQNNGV come from the germline V gene. This CDR3 is 15 amino acids long. The CDR3 region has the DNA TGTGCCAGCAGCTTAGCGGGTCTAAGGGCCTATGAGCAGTACTTC. It codes for CASSLAGLRAYEQYF.

The chain is built from TRBV29-1 and TRBJ2-7; D gene ambiguous. CDR3 length: 16 residues. Germline CDR1 SQVTM, CDR2 ANQGSEA. Deletions cut 2 bases from V and 7 bases from J, with 24 bases between. In nucleotides, the CDR3 is TGCAGCGTTGAACCCCCCCACTTCAGCTCCTACAATGAGCAGTACTTC. Protein: CSVEPPHFSSYNEQYF.

This chain links TRBV20-1 with TRBJ2-2, with D tentatively TRBD1 or TRBD2 (5 bases each). The ends were cut back, 0 bases at V and 6 bases at J, with 14 bases in the middle. This CDR3 has 15 residues. In germline, CDR1 is DFQATT, CDR2 SNEGSKA (reference sequence). The CDR3 nucleotides read TGCAGTGCTAGAGATCGTAGGGTGGGGGCCGGGGAGCTGTTTTTT. Residues: CSARDRRVGAGELFF.